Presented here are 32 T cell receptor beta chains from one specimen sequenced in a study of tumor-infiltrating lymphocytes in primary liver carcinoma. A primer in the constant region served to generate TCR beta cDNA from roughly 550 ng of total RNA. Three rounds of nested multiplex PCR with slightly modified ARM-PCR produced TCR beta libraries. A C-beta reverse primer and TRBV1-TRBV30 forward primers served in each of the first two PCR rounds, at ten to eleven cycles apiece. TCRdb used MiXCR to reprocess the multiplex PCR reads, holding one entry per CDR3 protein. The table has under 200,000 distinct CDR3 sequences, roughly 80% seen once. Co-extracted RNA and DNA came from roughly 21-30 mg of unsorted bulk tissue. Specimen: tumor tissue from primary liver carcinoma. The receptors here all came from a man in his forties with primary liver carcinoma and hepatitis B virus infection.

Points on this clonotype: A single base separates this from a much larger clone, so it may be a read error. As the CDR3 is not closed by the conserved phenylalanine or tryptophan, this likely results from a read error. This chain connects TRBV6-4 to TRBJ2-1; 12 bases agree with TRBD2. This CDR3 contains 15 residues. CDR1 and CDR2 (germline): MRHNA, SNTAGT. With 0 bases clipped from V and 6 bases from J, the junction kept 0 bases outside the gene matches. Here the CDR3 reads CASSDSTSGSNEQFL. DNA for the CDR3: TGTGCCAGCAGTGACTCGACTAGCGGGAGCAATGAGCAGTTCCTC.

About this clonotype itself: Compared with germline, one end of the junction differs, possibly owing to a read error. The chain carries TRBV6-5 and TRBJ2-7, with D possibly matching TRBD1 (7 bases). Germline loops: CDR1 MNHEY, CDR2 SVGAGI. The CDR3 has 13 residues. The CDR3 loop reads CARNRQGGYEQYF. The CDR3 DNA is TGTGCCAGAAACCGACAGGGAGGATACGAGCAGTATTTC.

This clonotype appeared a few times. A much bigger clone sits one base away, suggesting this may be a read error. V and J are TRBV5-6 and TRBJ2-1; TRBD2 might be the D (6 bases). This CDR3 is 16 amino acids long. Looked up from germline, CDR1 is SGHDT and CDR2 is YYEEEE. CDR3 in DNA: TGTGCCAGCAGCTTCGACGGGAGAGGGTCCTACGATGAGCAGTTCTTC. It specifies CASSFDGRGSYDEQFF.

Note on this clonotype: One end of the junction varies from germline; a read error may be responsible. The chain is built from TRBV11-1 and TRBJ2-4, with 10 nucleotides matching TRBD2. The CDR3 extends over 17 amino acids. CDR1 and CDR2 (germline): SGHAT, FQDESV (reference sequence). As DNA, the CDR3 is TGTGCCGGCATCTTTCCCGGGACTAGCGTGGCCAAAAATATTCAGTGCTTC. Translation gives CAGIFPGTSVAKNIQCF.

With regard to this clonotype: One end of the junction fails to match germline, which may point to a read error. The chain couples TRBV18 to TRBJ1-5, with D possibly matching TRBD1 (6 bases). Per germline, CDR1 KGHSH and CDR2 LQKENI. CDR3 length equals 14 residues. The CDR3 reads CANSPRRGVGPQHF. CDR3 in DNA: TGTGCCAACTCACCTCGCAGGGGAGTTGGGCCCCAGCATTTT.

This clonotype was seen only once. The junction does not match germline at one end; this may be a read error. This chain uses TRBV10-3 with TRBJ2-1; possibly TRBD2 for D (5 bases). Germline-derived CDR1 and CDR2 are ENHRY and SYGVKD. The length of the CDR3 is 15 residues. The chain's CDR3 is CAIGRETSSYNEQLF. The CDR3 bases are TGTGCCATCGGGAGAGAAACAAGCTCCTACAATGAGCAGTTATTC.

The CDR3 DNA reads as TGCAGCGTTGAGGGGAGGCCGAACACCGGGGAGCTGTTTTTT. This codes for CSVEGRPNTGELFF. The chain couples TRBV29-1 to TRBJ2-2; D possibly corresponds to TRBD2 (6 bases). CDR1 SQVTM and CDR2 ANQGSEA come from the germline V gene. The CDR3 is made up of 14 amino acids. The V end was cut by 3 bases, the J end by 0 bases, with 8 bases between.

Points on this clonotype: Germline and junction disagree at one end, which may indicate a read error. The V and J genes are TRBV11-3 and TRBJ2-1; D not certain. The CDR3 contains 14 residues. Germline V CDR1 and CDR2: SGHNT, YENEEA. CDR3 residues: CASNLGVSNNEQIF. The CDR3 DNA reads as TGTGCCAGCAACTTAGGTGTCTCGAACAATGAGCAGATCTTC. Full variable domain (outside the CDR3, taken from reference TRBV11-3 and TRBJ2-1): EAGVVQSPRYKIIEKKQPVAFWCNPISGHNTLYWYLQNLGQGPELLIRYENEEAVDDSQLPKDRFSAERLKGVDSTLKIQPAELGDSAVYLCASNLGVSNNEQIFGPGTRLTVL.

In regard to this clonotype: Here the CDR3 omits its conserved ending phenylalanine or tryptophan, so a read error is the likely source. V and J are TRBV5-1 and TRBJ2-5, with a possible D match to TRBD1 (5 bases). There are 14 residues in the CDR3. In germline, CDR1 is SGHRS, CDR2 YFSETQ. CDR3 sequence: CASSLITGSEAQYL. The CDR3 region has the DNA TGCGCCAGCAGCTTGATTACAGGTTCAGAGGCCCAGTACCTC.

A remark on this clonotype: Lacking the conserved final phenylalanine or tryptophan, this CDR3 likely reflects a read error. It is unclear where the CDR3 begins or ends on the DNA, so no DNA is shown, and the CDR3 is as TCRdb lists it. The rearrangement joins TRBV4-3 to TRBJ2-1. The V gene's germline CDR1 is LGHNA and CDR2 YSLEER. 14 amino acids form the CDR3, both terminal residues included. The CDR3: CASSQGRTNNEHFL.

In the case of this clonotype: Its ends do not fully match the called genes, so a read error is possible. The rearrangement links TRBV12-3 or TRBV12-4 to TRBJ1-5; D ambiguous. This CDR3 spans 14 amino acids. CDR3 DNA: TGTGCCGGCAGTTTAGTGCCAGATAATCAGCCCGAGCATTTT. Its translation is CAGSLVPDNQPEHF.

CDR3 nucleotide sequence: TGCGGCACATACACGACAGGGGGTACTTACGAGCAGTACTTC. It yields the protein CGTYTTGGTYEQYF. V is TRBV10-2 and J is TRBJ2-7, with 9 bases identical to TRBD1. The CDR3 contains 14 residues. The germline CDR1 and CDR2 sequences are WSHSY and SAAADI.

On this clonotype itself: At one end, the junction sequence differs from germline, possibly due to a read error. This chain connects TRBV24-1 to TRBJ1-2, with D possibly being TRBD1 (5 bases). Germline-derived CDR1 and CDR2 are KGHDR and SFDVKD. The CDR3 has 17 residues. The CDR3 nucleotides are TGTGGCACCAGTGATCCCCATTCGGGGAGTGTTGGTCGGGGCTACACGTTC. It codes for CGTSDPHSGSVGRGYTF.

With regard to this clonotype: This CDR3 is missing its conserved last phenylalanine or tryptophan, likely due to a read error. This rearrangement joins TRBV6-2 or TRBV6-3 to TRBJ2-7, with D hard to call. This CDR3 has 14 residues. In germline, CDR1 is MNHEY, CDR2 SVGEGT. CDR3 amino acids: CASSYSSISYEQYL. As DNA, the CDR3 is TGTGCCAGCAGTTACTCCTCCATCTCCTATGAGCAGTACCTC.

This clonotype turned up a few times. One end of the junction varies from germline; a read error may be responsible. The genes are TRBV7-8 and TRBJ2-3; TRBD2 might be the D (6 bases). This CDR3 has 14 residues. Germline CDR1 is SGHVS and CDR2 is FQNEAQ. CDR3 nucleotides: TGTGCCAGTAGCATTAGCGGATACACAGATACGCACTATTTT. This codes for CASSISGYTDTHYF.

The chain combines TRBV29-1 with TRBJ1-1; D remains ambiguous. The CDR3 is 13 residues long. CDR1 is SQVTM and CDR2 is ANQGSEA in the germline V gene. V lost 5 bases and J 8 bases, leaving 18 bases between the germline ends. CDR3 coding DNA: TGCAGCGTTTTAAGGTCCTCAGTCTCCGAAGCTTTCTTT. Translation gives CSVLRSSVSEAFF.

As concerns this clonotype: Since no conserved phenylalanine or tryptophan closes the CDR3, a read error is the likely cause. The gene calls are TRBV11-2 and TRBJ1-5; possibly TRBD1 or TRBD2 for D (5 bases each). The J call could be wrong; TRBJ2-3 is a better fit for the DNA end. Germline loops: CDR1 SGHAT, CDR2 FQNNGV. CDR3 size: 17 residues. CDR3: CASSLVEVSGSNQPQYY. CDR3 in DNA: TGTGCCAGCAGCTTAGTAGAGGTATCAGGGAGCAATCAGCCCCAGTATTAT.

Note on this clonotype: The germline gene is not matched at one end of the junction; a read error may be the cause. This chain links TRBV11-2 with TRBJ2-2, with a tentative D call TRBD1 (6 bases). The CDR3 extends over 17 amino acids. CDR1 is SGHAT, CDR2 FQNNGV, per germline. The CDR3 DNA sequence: TGTAGCAGCAGCTTAGATCATCGGGGTAGGGACACCTGGGAGCTATTTTTT. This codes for CSSSLDHRGRDTWELFF.

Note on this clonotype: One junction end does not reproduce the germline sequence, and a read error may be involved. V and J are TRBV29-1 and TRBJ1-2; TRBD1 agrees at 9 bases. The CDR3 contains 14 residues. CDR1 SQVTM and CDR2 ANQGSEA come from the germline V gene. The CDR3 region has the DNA TGCAGCTGTTCCCTGGACAGGGGAGTAGTCGGATACGCCTTC. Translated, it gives CSCSLDRGVVGYAF.

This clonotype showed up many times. In nucleotides, the CDR3 is TGTGCCTGGAGTGCAAGGGGGTTGAATCAGCCCCAGCATTTT. It encodes CAWSARGLNQPQHF. V and J are TRBV30 and TRBJ1-5; tentative D call: TRBD1 (6 bases). V lost 1 base, J lost 4 bases, and 11 bases lay in between. CDR3 length: 14 residues. The germline V gene has CDR1 GTSNPN and CDR2 SVGIG (reference sequence). Complete variable domain (other parts from reference TRBV30 and TRBJ1-5): SQTIHQWPATLVQPVGSPLSLECTVEGTSNPNLYWYRQAAGRGLQLLFYSVGIGQISSEVPQNLSASRPQDRQFILSSKKLLLSDSGFYLCAWSARGLNQPQHFGDGTRLSIL.

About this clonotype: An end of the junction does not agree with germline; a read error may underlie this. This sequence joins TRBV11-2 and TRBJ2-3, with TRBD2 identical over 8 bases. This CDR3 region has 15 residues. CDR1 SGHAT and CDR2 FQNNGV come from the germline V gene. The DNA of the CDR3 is TGTGCCAGCAGCGAAAGCGGGAGACTTACAGATACGAAGTATTTT. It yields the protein CASSESGRLTDTKYF.

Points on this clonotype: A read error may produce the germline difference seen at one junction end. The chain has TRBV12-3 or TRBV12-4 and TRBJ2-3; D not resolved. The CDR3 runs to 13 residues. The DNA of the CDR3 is TGTGCCAACAGTTCCCGAGTGACAGATACGCAGTATTTT. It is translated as CANSSRVTDTQYF.

The CDR3, as DNA: TGCAGCGTTGCCTCGGGATGGGGAATGAATTCTGAAGCTTTCTTT. Protein: CSVASGWGMNSEAFF. The chain joins TRBV29-1 to TRBJ1-1; D gene unclear. CDR1 and CDR2 (germline): SQVTM, ANQGSEA. The CDR3 length is 15 residues. Trimming stripped 4 bases from V and 6 bases from J, with 21 bases between.

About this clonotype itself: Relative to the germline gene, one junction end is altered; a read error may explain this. The CDR3 nucleotides read TGTGCCAGCACCCCTCGGGAATTATCTGGGGCCAACCTCCTGACTTTC. Amino acid sequence: CASTPRELSGANLLTF. This chain links TRBV28 with TRBJ2-6; D assignment may be TRBD1 or TRBD2 (5 bases each). The germline V gene encodes CDR1 MDHEN and CDR2 SYDVKM. This CDR3 has 16 amino acids.

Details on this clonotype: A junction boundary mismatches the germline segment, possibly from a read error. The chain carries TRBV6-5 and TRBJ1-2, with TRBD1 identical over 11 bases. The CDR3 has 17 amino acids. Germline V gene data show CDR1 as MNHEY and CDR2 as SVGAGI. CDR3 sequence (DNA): TGTGCCAGCAAGGAGGGACAGGGGGACCGATTCGGCTATCGCTACACCTTC. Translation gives CASKEGQGDRFGYRYTF.

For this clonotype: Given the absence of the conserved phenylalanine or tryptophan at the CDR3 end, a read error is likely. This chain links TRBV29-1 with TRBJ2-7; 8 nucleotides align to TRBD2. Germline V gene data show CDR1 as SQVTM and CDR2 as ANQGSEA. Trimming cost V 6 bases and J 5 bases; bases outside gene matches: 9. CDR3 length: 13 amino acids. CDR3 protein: CSVGGVSIHEQYL. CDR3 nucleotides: TGCAGCGTCGGGGGGGTGTCGATTCACGAGCAGTACTTA.

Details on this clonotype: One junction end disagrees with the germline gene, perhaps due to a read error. CDR3: CTSSEFSPPADNEQFF. Written as DNA, the CDR3 is TGCACCAGCAGCGAATTCTCCCCCCCGGCGGACAATGAGCAGTTCTTC. The chain employs TRBV4-3 and TRBJ2-1; D unclear. This CDR3 contains 16 residues. Germline V CDR1 and CDR2: LGHNA, YSLEER.

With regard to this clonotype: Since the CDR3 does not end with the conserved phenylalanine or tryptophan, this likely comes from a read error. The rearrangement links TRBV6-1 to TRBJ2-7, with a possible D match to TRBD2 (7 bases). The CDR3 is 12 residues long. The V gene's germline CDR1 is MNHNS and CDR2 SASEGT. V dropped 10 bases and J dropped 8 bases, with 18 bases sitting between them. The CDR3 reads CAIREGVGKQYY. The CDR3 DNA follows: TGTGCCATCAGGGAGGGGGTAGGAAAGCAGTACTAC.

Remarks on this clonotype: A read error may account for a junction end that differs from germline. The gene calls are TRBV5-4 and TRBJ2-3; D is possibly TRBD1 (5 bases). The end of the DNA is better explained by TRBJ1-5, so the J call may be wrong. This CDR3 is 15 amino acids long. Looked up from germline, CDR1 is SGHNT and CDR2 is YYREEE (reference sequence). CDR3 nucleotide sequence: TGTGCCTGCAGCTTGGCAGAAAGGGGCACAGATACGCAGCATTTT. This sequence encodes CACSLAERGTDTQHF.

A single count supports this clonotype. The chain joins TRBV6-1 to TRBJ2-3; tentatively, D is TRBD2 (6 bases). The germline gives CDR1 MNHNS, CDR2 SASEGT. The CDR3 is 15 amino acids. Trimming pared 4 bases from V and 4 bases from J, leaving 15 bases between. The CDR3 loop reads CASSGLEGGPDTQYF. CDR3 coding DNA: TGTGCCAGCAGTGGCTTAGAGGGAGGTCCAGATACGCAGTATTTT.

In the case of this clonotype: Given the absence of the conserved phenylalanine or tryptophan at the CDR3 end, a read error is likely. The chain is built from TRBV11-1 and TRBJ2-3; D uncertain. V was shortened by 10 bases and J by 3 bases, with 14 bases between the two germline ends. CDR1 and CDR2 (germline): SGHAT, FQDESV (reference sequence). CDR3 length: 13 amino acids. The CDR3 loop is CANGFIGTDTQYL. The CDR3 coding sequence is TGTGCCAACGGCTTTATTGGTACAGATACGCAGTATTTG.

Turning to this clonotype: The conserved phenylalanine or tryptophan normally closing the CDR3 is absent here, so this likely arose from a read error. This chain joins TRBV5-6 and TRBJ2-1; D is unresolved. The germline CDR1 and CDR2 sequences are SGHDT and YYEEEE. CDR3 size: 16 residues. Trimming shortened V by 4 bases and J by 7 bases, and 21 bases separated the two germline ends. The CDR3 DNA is TGTGCCAGCAGCCCTAGGAACGACCTCTTGTGGAATGAGCAGTTCTTA. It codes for CASSPRNDLLWNEQFL.